Presented here are 8 T cell receptor beta chains from one specimen sequenced in a study of cytomegalovirus exposure and HLA in healthy donors. The PCR was carried out with 60 Vbeta primers and 13 Jbeta primers. Repertoires were generated with immunoSEQ multiplex PCR, while TCRdb's copy carries only in-frame clones and drops some. This sample has some 270,000 clones, with over 90% found just once. Sequenced sample: PBMCs. The receptors shown here come from a girl aged 2 to 10 in good health and CMV-seronegative.

V gene TRBV5-1 combines with J gene TRBJ1-1; D is unresolved. V was cut by 0 bases and J by 4 bases, with 7 bases left in between. Germline assignment: CDR1 SGHRS and CDR2 YFSETQ. The CDR3 sequence is 13 residues long. The CDR3 bases are TGCGCCAGCAGCTTGGACCCGGTCACTGAAGCTTTCTTT. It encodes CASSLDPVTEAFF.

The CDR3 nucleotides are TGTGCCAGCAGTACGTACAGGGGAGGTAATGAAAAACTGTTTTTT. This sequence encodes CASSTYRGGNEKLFF. V and J are TRBV27 and TRBJ1-4, with 7 bases that match TRBD1. Per the germline V gene, CDR1 is MNHEY and CDR2 is SMNVEV (reference sequence). The junction had 7 bases not matched to a gene; V was cut back by 5 bases and J by 4 bases. This CDR3 region has 15 residues.

This clone was recorded only once. The CDR3 nucleotides are TGTGCCAGCAGCCTGGGCCCGAAGGGGACTGAAGCTTTCTTT. It translates to CASSLGPKGTEAFF. V gene TRBV6-1 combines with J gene TRBJ1-1, with D possibly TRBD1 on 5 matching bases. Trimming pared 6 bases from V and 5 bases from J, leaving 16 bases between. CDR1 is MNHNS and CDR2 is SASEGT in the germline V gene. The CDR3 runs to 14 residues.

This rearrangement joins TRBV5-4 to TRBJ1-6; no clear D gene. The CDR3 sequence is 14 residues long. CDR1 and CDR2 (germline): SGHNT, YYREEE (reference sequence). Trimming removed 0 bases at V and 6 bases at J, with 7 bases between. CDR3 nucleotide sequence: TGTGCCAGCAGCTTGGCCCAGATTAATTCACCCCTCCACTTT. Its translation: CASSLAQINSPLHF.

The genes are TRBV5-1 and TRBJ1-4, with 7 bases fitting TRBD1. J gave up 0 bases and V 2 bases, and 4 bases lay outside the gene matches. CDR3 length: 16 amino acids. Per germline, CDR1 SGHRS and CDR2 YFSETQ. The DNA for the CDR3 is TGCGCCAGCAGCTTCGGGACAGTAGCAACTAATGAAAAACTGTTTTTT. Protein product: CASSFGTVATNEKLFF.

The rearrangement links TRBV6-5 to TRBJ2-7; possibly TRBD1 for D (5 bases). The CDR3 sequence is 13 residues long. The V gene's germline CDR1 is MNHEY and CDR2 SVGAGI. Trimming cost V 5 bases and J 0 bases, with 8 bases left between them. This CDR3 reads CASSGHYSYEQYF. DNA for the CDR3: TGTGCCAGCAGTGGACATTACTCCTACGAGCAGTACTTC.

The genes are TRBV9 and TRBJ1-2; 8 bases line up with TRBD1. This CDR3 region has 13 residues. V trimming: 3 bases; J trimming: 6 bases; junction bases outside the gene matches: 4. From germline, CDR1 is SGDLS and CDR2 YYNGEE. The CDR3 bases are TGTGCCAGCAGCGGGACAGGGTACGATGGCTACACCTTC. Amino acids: CASSGTGYDGYTF.

The rearrangement uses TRBV7-8 and TRBJ1-2, with 9 bases matching TRBD1. With 2 bases clipped from V and 5 bases from J, the junction kept 9 bases outside the gene matches. The germline CDR1 and CDR2 sequences are SGHVS and FQNEAQ. This CDR3 region has 16 residues. CDR3 DNA: TGTGCCAGCAGCTTATATTCCCGGGACAGGGAATATGGCTACACCTTC. Amino acid sequence: CASSLYSRDREYGYTF.